This entry describes one T cell receptor (beta chain). The antigen remains unidentified. The table came from immunoSEQ multiplex PCR; TCRdb's copy has only in-frame clones and leaves some out. The repertoire includes about 73,000 clones, 65% to 90% of them detected once, and roughly 0.75% sits in the top ten. The record originates from a study of OX40 agonist ivuxolimab in advanced cancers. Study-wide points: Among the lowest peripheral clonal expansion occurred in 0.1-3.0 mg/kg partial responders.

There are 15 residues in the CDR3. V shed 8 bases, J shed 4 bases, and the junction held 14 bases outside the gene matches. Germline-derived CDR1 and CDR2 are MNHEY and SMNVEV (reference sequence). This TCR was sampled from an adult with an advanced solid tumor such as melanoma, head and neck, liver or kidney cancer. This specimen was CD4+ or CD8+ T cells sorted from blood, taken in a trial of the OX40 agonist ivuxolimab. The V gene is TRBV27, the J gene TRBJ2-7; 7 bases map to TRBD2. As DNA, the CDR3 is TGTGCCAGCGGGATACGGGGCGGGAGACGGTACGAGCAGTACTTC. Its translation is CASGIRGGRRYEQYF.